Below are 20 T cell receptor beta chains sequenced from a single sample in a study of T-cell reconstitution after alpha-beta-depleted transplantation in children. This sample's TCRbeta library carried unique molecular identifier barcodes. TCRdb re-analysed the PCR reads in MiXCR, keeping a single row per CDR3 protein. The data hold around 200,000 distinct CDR3 sequences, with 7.5% to 9.5% observed a single time. The source material was PBMCs, mostly from graft donor cells, sampled 360 days after TCRalphabeta/CD19-depleted stem cell transplant. The receptors here all came from a male patient aged 2 to 10 who had a stem cell transplant for acute myeloid leukemia, so the T cells may come from the graft donor.

As concerns this clonotype: This may arise from a read error, as a much more abundant clone is one base away. This CDR3 is missing its conserved last phenylalanine or tryptophan, likely due to a read error. The gene calls are TRBV7-9 and TRBJ2-1; TRBD2 agrees at 10 bases. The CDR3 runs to 17 residues. In germline, CDR1 is SEHNR, CDR2 FQNEAQ (reference sequence). J was trimmed by 4 bases and V by 1 base; bases with no gene match: 7. The CDR3 sequence is CASSLVATSGWYNEQFC. The CDR3 coding sequence is TGTGCCAGCAGCTTAGTTGCGACTAGCGGGTGGTACAATGAGCAGTTCTGC.

This clonotype was counted only a few times. The chain joins TRBV29-1 to TRBJ1-2; weak D call: TRBD1 (6 bases). V lost 4 bases, J lost 8 bases, and 17 bases lay in between. The CDR3 length is 13 residues. Per germline, CDR1 SQVTM and CDR2 ANQGSEA. The CDR3 DNA reads as TGCAGCGTTGGGTCACAGGGAAGGGGGGGCTACACCTTC. This encodes CSVGSQGRGGYTF. The variable domain in full, with the rest retrieved from reference TRBV29-1 and TRBJ1-2, is SAVISQKPSRDICQRGTSLTIQCQVDSQVTMMFWYRQQPGQSLTLIATANQGSEATYESGFVIDKFPISRPNLTFSTLTVSNMSPEDSSIYLCSVGSQGRGGYTFGSGTRLTVV.

This clonotype has at least ten counts. The chain links TRBV12-3 or TRBV12-4 to TRBJ1-5; tentatively, D is TRBD1 (6 bases). V lost 6 bases and J 6 bases, leaving 9 bases between the germline ends. CDR3 length equals 12 residues. Here the CDR3 reads CASSQGSQPQHF. The DNA of the CDR3 is TGTGCCAGCAGCCAGGGGAGTCAGCCCCAGCATTTT.

This clonotype was picked up a small number of times. J is TRBJ2-3 and V is TRBV6-1; 7 bases align to TRBD1. Looked up from germline, CDR1 is MNHNS and CDR2 is SASEGT. Trimming cost V 6 bases and J 4 bases; bases outside gene matches: 10. CDR3 length: 15 amino acids. The CDR3 region is CASSPGDRVSDTQYF. The CDR3 DNA is TGTGCCAGCAGCCCAGGAGACAGGGTATCAGATACGCAGTATTTT.

The chain couples TRBV7-9 to TRBJ2-1; 14 bases are shared with TRBD2. This CDR3 has 13 amino acids. With 8 bases clipped from V and 8 bases from J, the junction kept 2 bases outside the gene matches. CDR1 is SEHNR, CDR2 FQNEAQ, per germline (reference sequence). The CDR3 spells CASSTSGGDEQFF. The CDR3 DNA sequence: TGTGCCAGCTCGACTAGCGGGGGGGATGAGCAGTTCTTC.

Only a few counts were recorded for this clonotype. This chain uses TRBV2 with TRBJ2-5; D is unresolved. The germline V gene encodes CDR1 SNHLY and CDR2 FYNNEI. The CDR3 spans 12 residues. Trimming took off 7 bases at V and 4 bases at J, with 10 bases between the two ends. Here the CDR3 DNA reads TGTGCCAGCAAACCAGGTGGAGAGACCCAGTACTTC. Amino acids: CASKPGGETQYF.

The chain couples TRBV10-3 to TRBJ2-7; 8 positions agree with TRBD1. V shed 4 bases and J 7 bases; nucleotides not matched to a gene: 9. Germline V gives CDR1 ENHRY, CDR2 SYGVKD. The CDR3 length is 14 residues. In DNA, the CDR3 is TGTGCCATCAGTGTAGGTCAGGGGGCGGGGGAGCAGTACGTC. It specifies CAISVGQGAGEQYV.

This clonotype was detected only a few times. The DNA of the CDR3 is TGTGCCACCATTCGGGCAGTCTCTGGGACTGAAGCTTTCTTT. This gives the protein CATIRAVSGTEAFF. The chain uses TRBV10-3 and TRBJ1-1, with D uncertain. Germline CDR1 reads ENHRY; CDR2 reads SYGVKD. V was pared by 10 bases and J by 5 bases, with 20 bases between. The CDR3 is made up of 14 amino acids.

This clonotype was observed at least ten times. The chain uses TRBV5-4 and TRBJ1-6, with 9 bases identical to TRBD1. The CDR3 spans 17 residues. V lost 4 bases to trimming and J lost 9 bases; unmatched junction nucleotides: 14. Germline V gene data show CDR1 as SGHNT and CDR2 as YYREEE (reference sequence). The CDR3 region is CASSPPAGQGLSSPLHF. Here the CDR3 DNA reads TGTGCCAGCAGCCCCCCCGCGGGACAGGGCTTAAGTTCACCCCTCCACTTT.

This clonotype was counted only a few times. This chain joins TRBV2 and TRBJ2-7; 8 bases line up with TRBD1. V trimming: 4 bases; J trimming: 1 base; junction bases outside the gene matches: 6. This CDR3 comprises 15 residues. Germline V gene data show CDR1 as SNHLY and CDR2 as FYNNEI. CDR3 bases: TGTGCCAGCAGTGTGGACAGGGCAACGTCCTACGAGCAGTACGTC. This gives the protein CASSVDRATSYEQYV.

CDR3 protein: CASSQGGVSEIGGRVESYEQYF. The CDR3 DNA follows: TGTGCCAGCAGCCAAGGTGGGGTCAGCGAGATAGGTGGGAGAGTTGAATCCTACGAGCAGTACTTC. The chain links TRBV4-2 to TRBJ2-7; D may be TRBD2 (5 bases). Trimming cost V 1 base and J 1 base, with 32 bases left between them. This CDR3 has 22 amino acids. In germline, CDR1 is LGHNA, CDR2 YNFKEQ.

The table lists this clonotype with many counts. This rearrangement joins TRBV6-2 or TRBV6-3 to TRBJ2-5; the match to TRBD1 covers 7 bases. This CDR3 is 15 amino acids long. Trimming removed 2 bases from V and 6 bases from J; junction bases left unmatched: 9. Germline V gene sequence: CDR1 MNHEY, CDR2 SVGEGT. The CDR3 bases are TGTGCCAGCAGTTACCAAGAGACAGGGCCGAAGACCCAGTACTTC. As protein: CASSYQETGPKTQYF.

At least ten counts were recorded for this clonotype. This sequence joins TRBV30 and TRBJ2-5; D is perhaps TRBD1 or TRBD2 (5 bases each). The CDR3 runs 14 residues. Germline loops: CDR1 GTSNPN, CDR2 SVGIG (reference sequence). Trimming cost V 3 bases and J 5 bases, with 16 bases left between them. The CDR3 loop reads CAWSAPGPEETQYF. In DNA form, the CDR3 reads TGTGCCTGGAGCGCTCCGGGACCTGAGGAGACCCAGTACTTC. Full variable domain (remainder filled in from reference TRBV30 and TRBJ2-5): SQTIHQWPATLVQPVGSPLSLECTVEGTSNPNLYWYRQAAGRGLQLLFYSVGIGQISSEVPQNLSASRPQDRQFILSSKKLLLSDSGFYLCAWSAPGPEETQYFGPGTRLLVL.

This rearrangement joins TRBV20-1 to TRBJ2-3; 9 nucleotides align to TRBD2. The germline V gene encodes CDR1 DFQATT and CDR2 SNEGSKA (reference sequence). Trimming took 6 bases from V and 2 from J; bases not matched to a gene: 12. This CDR3 comprises 16 residues. As DNA, the CDR3 is TGCAGTGCGCTGGGGACTAGCCTTAGCACCACAGATACGCAGTATTTT. This codes for CSALGTSLSTTDTQYF.

There are a few counts of this clonotype. The CDR3 here is CASSLVQGVPNTEAFF. CDR3 nucleotides: TGCGCCAGCAGCTTGGTACAGGGGGTCCCGAACACTGAAGCTTTCTTT. This chain joins TRBV5-1 and TRBJ1-1, with TRBD1 identical over 8 bases. In germline, CDR1 is SGHRS, CDR2 YFSETQ. V shed 0 bases, J shed 1 base, and the junction held 5 bases outside the gene matches. This CDR3 region has 16 residues.

This clonotype has ten or more counts. The V call is TRBV12-3 or TRBV12-4, the J call TRBJ2-1, with D perhaps matching TRBD1 (5 bases). V was cut by 4 bases and J by 9 bases, with 10 bases left in between. The CDR3 runs to 12 residues. CDR3 loop: CASSSGLGEQFF. The CDR3 DNA sequence: TGTGCCAGCAGTTCAGGGTTGGGTGAGCAGTTCTTC.

This clonotype came up many times. The chain couples TRBV5-1 to TRBJ2-2; no reliable D call. Trimming removed 1 base at V and 5 bases at J, with 6 bases between. The CDR3 consists of 13 residues. Germline V gene lookup returns CDR1 SGHRS and CDR2 YFSETQ. CDR3 protein: CASSLIRTGELFF. The DNA of the CDR3 is TGCGCCAGCAGCTTGATCAGGACCGGGGAGCTGTTTTTT.

This clonotype was counted a few times. This chain links TRBV12-3 or TRBV12-4 with TRBJ2-1, with D possibly matching TRBD1 (5 bases). The CDR3 totals 13 residues. The germline V and J ends were trimmed by 0 bases and 6 bases, with 6 bases remaining between them. The CDR3 DNA sequence: TGTGCCAGCAGTTTAGCAGGGGTCAATGAGCAGTTCTTC. This gives the protein CASSLAGVNEQFF.

This chain joins TRBV12-3 or TRBV12-4 and TRBJ2-6; D is perhaps TRBD1 (5 bases). Trimming pared 3 bases from V and 3 bases from J, leaving 6 bases between. This CDR3 comprises 14 residues. CDR3 sequence reads: CASSFRVGANVLTF. In DNA form, the CDR3 reads TGTGCCAGCAGTTTCAGGGTTGGGGCCAACGTCCTGACTTTC.

The rearrangement links TRBV28 to TRBJ2-1; D gene ambiguous. The CDR3 is 15 amino acids. V shed 3 bases and J shed 3 bases, with 12 bases lying between them. Germline V gene data show CDR1 as MDHEN and CDR2 as SYDVKM. The CDR3 DNA follows: TGTGCCAGCAGTTTTCGTGGCCCGAGCTACAATGAGCAGTTCTTC. This encodes CASSFRGPSYNEQFF. Complete variable domain (other parts from reference TRBV28 and TRBJ2-1): DVKVTQSSRYLVKRTGEKVFLECVQDMDHENMFWYRQDPGLGLRLIYFSYDVKMKEKGDIPEGYSVSREKKERFSLILESASTNQTSMYLCASSFRGPSYNEQFFGPGTRLTVL.